This T cell receptor beta chain was observed in a study of spatial heterogeneity in lung cancer (dated by TCRdb to between 2019 and 2020). In terms of the full investigation: Beta-chain transcripts were consistently detected in greater numbers than alpha-chain transcripts, which likely reflected higher beta-chain transcript abundance. In the raw uncorrected reads, each unique combination of TCR and UMI appeared more than ten times on average. Both alpha and beta chains were TCR-sequenced in samples taken at surgery, namely 220 tumor regions, approximately 66 matched nontumor lung samples and 56 PBMC samples. TCR alpha and beta repertoires were quantitatively compared across multiple tumor regions, matched nontumor lung and blood in non-small cell lung cancer. TCR repertoire features were related to nonsynonymous mutation counts determined by whole-exome sequencing of tumor tissue.

The library was obtained by 5' RACE. Instrument used: NextSeq 500. The TCR library protocol attached a unique molecular identifier to each TCR cDNA molecule to allow correction of PCR and sequencing errors. The authors processed their data as follows. TCR identification, UMI-based error correction and CDR3 extraction were performed with Decombinator tools. TCRs above a frequency of 2 per 1,000, corresponding to the top 1% of the tumor frequency distribution, were defined as expanded. Each repertoire was subsampled 100 times to 5,000 TCRs, after which Renyi diversity was computed with the R vegan package. To build CDR3 similarity networks, amino acid triplet string-kernel similarity was used, and CDR3s were connected when their pairwise similarity was above 0.82. In-frame beta chains were kept once TCRdb had trimmed the public reads at Q25 with fastp and called clones with MiXCR. Each CDR3 protein gets just one entry, which takes the most common genes and DNA from the rows behind it. It is TCRdb's table, rather than the study itself, that gives the V and J calls and clone size. A total of over 14,000 distinct CDR3 sequences appear in this sample, around 9.1% of them only once. About 28% of the sample belongs to the ten largest clones.

In light of the paper, this sample's time point label describes: sample taken at primary tumor resection. TCR sequencing used whole RNA extracted from tumor and nontumor lung tissue, or from cryopreserved PBMC samples, without cell sorting. Donors were some 67 patients with early-stage, untreated non-small cell lung cancer from the lung TRACERx cohort. A patient was chosen for TCR sequencing only when enough RNA was available from at least two tumor regions. The germline V end is reduced by 5 bases and the J end by 5 bases; junction bases left unmatched: 13. Counted from cysteine to phenylalanine, this CDR3 has 16 amino acids. Just CDR3 DNA is preserved here, 48 bases in frame from base 1. Reading the germline V gene (reference sequence) gives CDR1 SEHNR and CDR2 FQNEAQ. Results the study describes overall, beyond this receptor: Confirming at a functional level the hypothesis that regional TCRs recognize regional mutations was considered to require additional single-cell paired TCR alpha and beta sequencing. Ubiquitous expanded tumor TCRs showed up in blood more often at tumor resection than at routine follow-up.

In this sample, this clonotype turned up many times. Its antigen is not yet known. Base qualities are not provided; no much larger clone lies one nucleotide away. The chain links TRBV7-9 with TRBJ2-3; 7 junctional bases match TRBD2. This specimen consisted of PBMCs, obtained at surgery. This TCR was recovered from a male donor with early-stage non-small cell lung cancer. The CDR3 here reads CASSIAAGGGKDTQYF. The bases read TGTGCCAGCAGCATCGCCGCCGGGGGAGGGAAAGATACGCAGTATTTT.